The 9 T cell receptor beta chains below come from one sample, sequenced in a study of T cell responses to AZD1222 COVID-19 vaccine. The repertoire was sequenced with immunoSEQ multiplex PCR; TCRdb's copy has only in-frame clones and lacks some. Of more than 75,000 clones in the sample, more than 85% are singletons; the top ten hold around 7%. This sample comprised peripheral blood, obtained on day 0 of AZD1222 vaccination. The receptors here all came from an adult in good health.

This chain links TRBV6-2 or TRBV6-3 with TRBJ1-5, with unresolved D. Trimming took 1 base from V and 1 from J, leaving 5 bases between them. The CDR3 is 14 residues long. CDR1 is MNHEY, CDR2 SVGEGT, per germline. CDR3 protein: CASSYWKSNQPQHF. The CDR3 nucleotides are TGTGCCAGCAGTTACTGGAAAAGCAATCAGCCCCAGCATTTT.

This chain links TRBV3-1 (or the pseudogene TRBV3-2) with TRBJ1-1, with 8 bases fitting TRBD1. Trimming took 4 bases from V and 5 from J; bases not matched to a gene: 3. The CDR3 covers 13 residues. CDR1 and CDR2 (germline): LGHDT, YNNKEL (reference sequence). The CDR3 is CASSRTGRTEAFF. DNA of the CDR3: TGTGCCAGCAGCCGGACAGGGCGGACTGAAGCTTTCTTT.

V usage is TRBV5-1 and J usage is TRBJ2-1, with 9 positions matching TRBD2. V shed 4 bases, J shed 5 bases, and the junction held 10 bases outside the gene matches. Germline V gene sequence: CDR1 SGHRS, CDR2 YFSETQ. The CDR3 spans 16 residues. The CDR3 coding sequence is TGCGCCAGCAGCCCTTTCCCTAGCGGGGAGAACAATGAGCAGTTCTTC. It encodes CASSPFPSGENNEQFF.

J is TRBJ2-7 and V is TRBV30; D is possibly TRBD2 (5 bases). Germline loops: CDR1 GTSNPN, CDR2 SVGIG (reference sequence). The CDR3 consists of 15 residues. V was cut by 5 bases and J by 5 bases, with 22 bases left in between. CDR3 loop: CAWLWEKKDFHEQYF. Here the CDR3 DNA reads TGTGCCTGGCTATGGGAGAAGAAGGACTTCCACGAGCAGTACTTC.

The rearrangement uses TRBV2 and TRBJ2-2; 9 nucleotides align to TRBD2. CDR3 length equals 14 residues. J was trimmed by 13 bases and V by 6 bases; bases with no gene match: 12. Germline V gives CDR1 SNHLY, CDR2 FYNNEI. The CDR3 is CASRPGLAGFVLFF. The CDR3 bases are TGTGCCAGCAGGCCCGGTCTAGCGGGGTTCGTGCTGTTTTTT.

The rearrangement joins TRBV7-2 to TRBJ1-2; no clear D. Trimming took off 5 bases at V and 11 bases at J, with 12 bases between the two ends. CDR1 SGHTA and CDR2 FQGNSA come from the germline V gene. The CDR3 length is 11 residues. This CDR3 reads CASSRQQRYTF. CDR3 DNA: TGTGCCAGCAGCCGTCAACAGCGGTACACCTTC.

This clone was counted once. V is TRBV19 and J is TRBJ1-4; no clear D. Germline CDR1 reads LNHDA; CDR2 reads SQIVND (reference sequence). The V and J ends lost 2 bases and 7 bases respectively, with 11 bases between them. The CDR3 consists of 14 residues. CDR3 sequence (DNA): TGTGCCAGTAGTATATGGGGAAAACGTGAAAAACTGTTTTTT. This codes for CASSIWGKREKLFF.

This rearrangement joins TRBV5-1 to TRBJ2-2; possible D gene TRBD1, 5 bases. From germline, CDR1 is SGHRS and CDR2 YFSETQ. The V gene lost 4 bases and the J gene lost 3 bases, with 10 bases spanning the gap. The CDR3 spans 14 residues. The CDR3 spells CASSTSTDTGELFF. The CDR3 DNA reads as TGCGCCAGCAGCACATCGACAGACACCGGGGAGCTGTTTTTT.

The chain carries TRBV6-2 or TRBV6-3 and TRBJ1-5; D possibly corresponds to TRBD1 (5 bases). Between the trimmed V and J ends, which lost 2 bases and 10 bases, there was a span of 12 bases. The CDR3 is made up of 13 amino acids. Per the germline V gene, CDR1 is MNHEY and CDR2 is SVGEGT. In DNA, the CDR3 is TGTGCCAGCAGTTACCACGACAGACCTCCCCAGCATTTT. It yields the protein CASSYHDRPPQHF.